This T cell receptor beta chain derives from a study of beta chain features in type 1 diabetes. Across the study: 107,917,701 sorted cells were examined across all samples. General study points: Shorter TCRB CDR3s, moderately but significantly so, were found in Type 1 diabetes patients in all four CD4+ subsets. Naive, central memory and Treg TCRB repertoires appeared more alike in patients than in healthy donors. Short templates might get an advantage during PCR, and this would be equal in patients and controls. Insertion counts at VDJ junctions were lower in type 1 diabetes patients, who also showed more deletions there.

Expressed TCRB transcripts were sequenced because the isolated RNA had all been reverse transcribed beforehand. Clones were sequenced by immunoSEQ multiplex PCR, and TCRdb holds only the in-frame ones, with some missing. The table shows more than 550,000 clones, with more than 13% occurring only once. This clone was picked up a small number of times. Its antigen is currently unknown. Trimming removed 5 bases from V and 7 bases from J, with 11 bases in between. Germline lookup yields CDR1 MNHEY and CDR2 SVGAGI. The CDR3 sequence is 12 residues long. The sequence derives from a man between 18 and 35 years old with type 1 diabetes. The chain has TRBV6-5 and TRBJ1-2; D unresolved. Sequenced sample: naive CD4+ T cells from blood. CDR3: CASSDYRIGYTF. CDR3 nucleotides: TGTGCCAGCAGTGACTACCGGATTGGCTACACCTTC.